A single sample is the source of the 2 T cell receptor beta chains below, sequenced in a study of blood T cell repertoires in COVID-19 (dated by TCRdb to 2018 to 2020). Receptors were amplified or captured by the immunoSEQ multiplex PCR assay. TCRdb took this table from immuneACCESS and kept in-frame rearrangements with V and J called. Such tables lack part of the clones; where checked against another copy, unresolved V genes explain under half of the gap, and the rest is unexplained. The sample table lists 200,000 to 300,000 clones, around nine tenths of them with a count of one. In total, the top ten clones hold approximately 4.1% of the sample. The sample consisted of PBMCs or T cells enriched from blood (not recorded which). These receptors were taken from a woman in her twenties or thirties who had recovered from COVID-19.

This chain joins TRBV6-2 or TRBV6-3 and TRBJ2-7, with D possibly called TRBD1 or TRBD2 (5 bases each). Trimming pared 6 bases from V and 1 base from J, leaving 19 bases between. The germline V gene has CDR1 MNHEY and CDR2 SVGEGT. This CDR3 has 16 residues. CDR3 bases: TGTGCCAGCAGCGGGGCAGGTGCGAATGGTTCCTACGAGCAGTACTTC. Its translation is CASSGAGANGSYEQYF.

This chain uses TRBV4-3 with TRBJ2-7, with D maybe TRBD2 (5 bases). The CDR3 runs 16 residues. Germline V CDR1 and CDR2: LGHNA, YSLEER. The V and J ends lost 0 bases and 2 bases respectively, with 14 bases between them. Written as DNA, the CDR3 is TGCGCCAGCAGCCAAGATCAATGGCTAGCCACCTACGAGCAGTACTTC. It translates to CASSQDQWLATYEQYF.